This T cell receptor beta chain came from a study of T cells in Graves' hyperthyroidism and ophthalmopathy. CDR1 is MDHEN, CDR2 SYDVKM, per germline. The CDR3 contains 15 residues. V was cut by 3 bases and J by 1 base, with 11 bases left in between. Amplification of TCR beta CDR3 regions used RNA as the template. Primed by the HTBI set, a first-round RT-PCR was run on the TCR CDR3. TCRdb redid the calling of the multiplex PCR reads with MiXCR, one entry per CDR3 protein. The sample contains hundreds of thousands of distinct CDR3 sequences, 15% to 20% of which appear only once. In the ophthalmopathy cohort, Clinical Activity Score was at least 3, NOSPECS grade at least 4, and duration under 3 months. Fresh peripheral blood, under 13 ml, was the source of the PBMCs.

The chain uses TRBV28 and TRBJ2-3; D is undetermined. The sequenced material came from blood. The source is a man between 35 and 55 years old with Graves' ophthalmopathy. The CDR3 nucleotides read TGTGCCAGCAGTTTTGGTAATTCTGGCACAGATACGCAGTATTTT. Translation: CASSFGNSGTDTQYF.